This T cell receptor beta chain is from a study of cytomegalovirus exposure and HLA in healthy donors. Background on the study: Tens of millions of unique TCR sequences came from HLA-typed donors in an early release. Study-level results: Specific recognition of CMV antigens was confirmed in vitro for three chains (all CMV-associated).

V gave up 7 bases and J gave up 3 bases, with 10 bases separating them. The CDR3 runs 13 residues. Germline V gene sequence: CDR1 LNHDA, CDR2 SQIVND (reference sequence). This clone was seen a handful of times. Its antigen is not identified. This specimen includes other DNA sequences encoding the same CDR3. PCR involved 60 Vbeta and 13 Jbeta primers. Using immunoSEQ multiplex PCR, the repertoire was profiled, and TCRdb retains in-frame clones only, with some absent. Of approximately 150,000 clones detected, roughly 80% appear once; the ten largest clones hold over 2%. The sample was PBMCs. The TCR sequence derives from a boy aged 2 to 10 in good health and CMV-seronegative. The chain combines TRBV19 with TRBJ1-5; D is uncertain. CDR3 in DNA: TGTGCCAGTACTACGGGGTCCAATCAGCCCCAGCATTTT. Translating it yields CASTTGSNQPQHF.